The TCR beta chain under discussion was sequenced for a study of cytomegalovirus exposure and HLA in healthy donors. Study as a whole: Earlier findings included approximately 120 million unique TCR beta sequences obtained from 150 million to 200 million T cells. General study results and limits: Analysis was performed later, and it showed HLA-associated TCR beta chains to be more clonally expanded than equally common others. In a later analysis, most CMV-associated TCR beta chains appeared HLA-restricted.

The PCR had 60 Vbeta and 13 Jbeta primers. Method: immunoSEQ multiplex PCR; TCRdb's copy keeps in-frame clones and lacks some. The table shows tens of thousands of clones, with around 72% occurring only once. Germline lookup yields CDR1 SEHNR and CDR2 FQNEAQ (reference sequence). The trim removed 5 bases at V and 2 bases at J, leaving 5 bases unmatched. The CDR3 has 16 residues. This clone was seen a handful of times. Antigen unknown. The rearrangement joins TRBV7-9 to TRBJ2-5, with 13 bases identical to TRBD2. The sequencing sample was made of PBMCs. The sequence came from a man aged 50 to 59 in good health and CMV-seropositive. The chain's CDR3 is CASSRTSGGVQETQYF. Here the CDR3 DNA reads TGTGCCAGCAGCCGGACTAGCGGGGGTGTTCAAGAGACCCAGTACTTC.